These 22 T cell receptor beta chains originate from one sample sequenced in a study of CD8 T cells in ankylosing spondylitis. One entry per CDR3 protein, called by TCRdb with MiXCR from the 5' RACE reads. The repertoire holds 100,000 to 150,000 distinct CDR3 sequences, with 10% to 12% as singletons. The sequencing sample was made of blood, either unsorted or a sorted T cell fraction (not recorded which). The receptors originated from a female donor with ankylosing spondylitis or in good health (not recorded which).

This clonotype was detected many times. The gene calls are TRBV5-1 and TRBJ2-7; D ambiguous. Trimming removed 1 base at V and 6 bases at J, with 11 bases between. The CDR3 runs 13 residues. In germline, CDR1 is SGHRS, CDR2 YFSETQ. CDR3 in DNA: TGCGCCAGCAGCTTGAAGGCTGGGTTCGAGCAGTACTTC. Translated, it gives CASSLKAGFEQYF. The variable domain in full, completed from reference TRBV5-1 and TRBJ2-7, reads KAGVTQTPRYLIKTRGQQVTLSCSPISGHRSVSWYQQTPGQGLQFLFEYFSETQRNKGNFPGRFSGRQFSNSRSEMNVSTLELGDSALYLCASSLKAGFEQYFGPGTRLTVT.

This clonotype was seen repeatedly, ten times or more. The chain has TRBV29-1 and TRBJ1-1; a weak D match, TRBD1 (6 bases). With 4 bases removed from V and 6 bases from J, the gap between germline ends came to 12 bases. Germline V gives CDR1 SQVTM, CDR2 ANQGSEA. This CDR3 is built from 12 residues. In DNA, the CDR3 is TGCAGCGTTGGGAGGGGGGACGCTGAAGCTTTCTTT. Translation: CSVGRGDAEAFF.

This clonotype has more than one count but fewer than ten. Germline is not matched at one junction end, which may reflect a read error. V gene TRBV7-9 combines with J gene TRBJ2-2, with D possibly TRBD2 on 6 matching bases. From germline, CDR1 is SEHNR and CDR2 FQNEAQ (reference sequence). The CDR3 loop spans 11 amino acids. CDR3 sequence (DNA): TGTGCCAGCAGTAAAGGCGGGGACCTGTTTTTT. Residues: CASSKGGDLFF.

This clonotype was seen repeatedly, ten times or more. The chain links TRBV7-2 to TRBJ2-1; possible D gene TRBD1, 7 bases. The V and J ends lost 5 bases and 1 base respectively, with 15 bases between them. Germline loops: CDR1 SGHTA, CDR2 FQGNSA. This CDR3 is 16 amino acids long. The CDR3 sequence is CASSNQAGGSYNEQFF. The CDR3 region has the DNA TGTGCCAGCAGCAATCAGGCAGGGGGGTCCTACAATGAGCAGTTCTTC.

This clonotype came up many times. The J gene is TRBJ2-1, the V gene TRBV11-1, with unresolved D. V was trimmed by 0 bases and J by 4 bases, leaving 19 bases between them. From germline, CDR1 is SGHAT and CDR2 FQDESV (reference sequence). This CDR3 has 18 amino acids. This CDR3 is CASSLAPKLGFGYNEQFF. The CDR3 bases are TGTGCCAGCAGCTTAGCGCCGAAATTAGGGTTCGGGTACAATGAGCAGTTCTTC.

This clonotype showed up many times. The chain uses TRBV29-1 and TRBJ2-3; perhaps TRBD1 as D (6 bases). Trimming cost V 4 bases and J 0 bases, with 8 bases left between them. CDR3 length: 13 residues. CDR1 is SQVTM, CDR2 ANQGSEA, per germline. The CDR3 is CSVGQASTDTQYF. The CDR3 DNA sequence: TGCAGCGTTGGACAGGCTAGCACAGATACGCAGTATTTT.

This chain joins TRBV7-6 and TRBJ2-5; the D gene could be TRBD1 or TRBD2 (5 bases each). V was trimmed by 6 bases and J by 4 bases, leaving 18 bases between them. CDR3 length: 15 residues. Germline V gene lookup returns CDR1 SGHVS and CDR2 FNYEAQ. CDR3 sequence: CASRSLGTVGETQYF. CDR3 nucleotides: TGTGCCAGCAGATCACTCGGGACCGTCGGAGAGACCCAGTACTTC.

This clonotype showed up many times. The chain recombines TRBV7-9 with TRBJ2-4; 9 bases fit TRBD2. V gave up 5 bases and J gave up 8 bases; unmatched junction bases: 4. Germline V gene sequence: CDR1 SEHNR, CDR2 FQNEAQ (reference sequence). The CDR3 is 13 amino acids. DNA for the CDR3: TGTGCCAGCAGCCATAGCGGGGGAGACATTCAGTACTTC. This sequence encodes CASSHSGGDIQYF.

This clonotype has a count of ten or more. V is TRBV20-1 and J is TRBJ2-3; D is perhaps TRBD2 (6 bases). CDR1 is DFQATT and CDR2 is SNEGSKA in the germline V gene (reference sequence). V was cut by 3 bases and J by 6 bases, with 16 bases left in between. The CDR3 runs 14 residues. The DNA of the CDR3 is TGCAGTGCTAGGGGATGGCCGGGAGTGGATACGCAGTATTTT. It codes for CSARGWPGVDTQYF.

About this clonotype: No conserved phenylalanine or tryptophan is present at the end of the CDR3, so a read error is the likely explanation. The V gene is TRBV12-3 or TRBV12-4, the J gene TRBJ1-2, with 9 positions matching TRBD1. Trimming took 5 bases from V and 7 from J; bases not matched to a gene: 8. This CDR3 contains 14 residues. CDR3: CASSPFTGGFGYTS. For the CDR3, the DNA is TGTGCCAGCAGTCCCTTCACAGGGGGCTTTGGCTACACCTCC.

This clonotype was counted ten times or more. The rearrangement links TRBV20-1 to TRBJ2-3; D is perhaps TRBD2 (6 bases). V lost 1 base to trimming and J lost 4 bases, with 9 bases between them. Germline V gives CDR1 DFQATT, CDR2 SNEGSKA (reference sequence). The CDR3 length is 13 residues. CDR3 protein: CSARVGGADTQYF. The CDR3 DNA follows: TGCAGTGCTAGAGTCGGAGGGGCAGATACGCAGTATTTT.

In this sample, this clonotype turned up many times. This chain links TRBV12-3 or TRBV12-4 with TRBJ2-2, with TRBD1 matching 7 bases. Losses at the gene ends were 6 bases for V and 4 bases for J; bases not matched to a gene: 2. This CDR3 has 13 amino acids. The CDR3 region is CASRRGRTGELFF. CDR3 sequence (DNA): TGTGCCAGCAGGAGGGGGCGCACCGGGGAGCTGTTTTTT.

This clonotype appeared a few times. This rearrangement joins TRBV5-1 to TRBJ2-7; 7 nucleotides line up with TRBD1. Germline V gene sequence: CDR1 SGHRS, CDR2 YFSETQ. Trimming cost V 4 bases and J 4 bases; bases outside gene matches: 8. The length of the CDR3 is 14 residues. The CDR3 loop reads CASSTRDRLYEQYF. In nucleotides, the CDR3 is TGCGCCAGCAGCACCCGGGACAGACTATACGAGCAGTACTTC.

This clonotype was recorded at least ten times. The CDR3 loop reads CASSIVITPYGYTF. CDR3 nucleotide sequence: TGTGCCAGTAGTATCGTAATCACGCCCTATGGCTACACCTTC. The chain links TRBV19 to TRBJ1-2; no clear D gene. The V gene's germline CDR1 is LNHDA and CDR2 SQIVND (reference sequence). The CDR3 length is 14 residues. Trimming cost V 3 bases and J 4 bases, with 12 bases left between them.

This clonotype has only a few counts. The CDR3 loop reads CAWSVRRVAGEQYF. CDR3 nucleotides: TGTGCCTGGAGTGTACGCAGGGTAGCGGGCGAGCAGTACTTC. The V gene is TRBV30, the J gene TRBJ2-7; 7 bases match TRBD2. Trimming removed 0 bases from V and 6 bases from J; junction bases left unmatched: 8. Germline lookup yields CDR1 GTSNPN and CDR2 SVGIG (reference sequence). The CDR3 has 14 residues.

This clonotype was recorded many times. The chain uses TRBV12-3 or TRBV12-4 and TRBJ1-2; 9 bases are a match to TRBD1. J was trimmed by 2 bases and V by 5 bases; bases with no gene match: 0. This CDR3 comprises 13 residues. DNA for the CDR3: TGTGCCAGCAGTGGACAGGGGAACTATGGCTACACCTTC. It specifies CASSGQGNYGYTF.

J is TRBJ1-4 and V is TRBV30; 7 bases agree with TRBD1. This CDR3 has 15 amino acids. The germline CDR1 and CDR2 sequences are GTSNPN and SVGIG (reference sequence). The V gene end was trimmed by 1 base and the J gene end by 5 bases; junction bases not matched to a gene: 7. The CDR3 loop reads CAWSASGTANEKLFF. DNA for the CDR3: TGTGCCTGGAGTGCCTCCGGGACAGCAAATGAAAAACTGTTTTTT.

This clonotype has only a few counts. The chain carries TRBV5-1 and TRBJ2-3, with D uncertain. The CDR3 has 12 amino acids. The V and J ends lost 6 bases and 2 bases respectively, with 7 bases between them. Germline CDR1 is SGHRS and CDR2 is YFSETQ. CDR3 in DNA: TGCGCCAGCATCGATTACACAGATACGCAGTATTTT. Translating gives CASIDYTDTQYF.

The chain joins TRBV20-1 to TRBJ1-4; 9 bases fit TRBD1. V gave up 8 bases and J gave up 5 bases; unmatched junction bases: 15. The length of the CDR3 is 16 residues. Germline CDR1 reads DFQATT; CDR2 reads SNEGSKA (reference sequence). Written as DNA, the CDR3 is TGCAGTCCTAATGATCCGGTGGGACAGGGCAATGAAAAACTGTTTTTT. This sequence encodes CSPNDPVGQGNEKLFF.

This clonotype was observed many times. The rearrangement joins TRBV29-1 to TRBJ1-2; 8 bases agree with TRBD1. V was pared by 2 bases and J by 8 bases, with 7 bases of the junction left unmatched. The CDR3 spans 13 residues. Germline V lookup: CDR1 SQVTM, CDR2 ANQGSEA. The CDR3 spells CSVEFQGAGGYTF. CDR3 nucleotides: TGCAGCGTTGAATTCCAGGGGGCGGGAGGCTACACCTTC.

At least ten counts were recorded for this clonotype. J is TRBJ2-1 and V is TRBV10-3; tentative D call: TRBD2 (5 bases). The CDR3 has 16 residues. Germline loops: CDR1 ENHRY, CDR2 SYGVKD. V was pared by 5 bases and J by 0 bases, with 14 bases between. The CDR3: CAISPLAESSYNEQFF. CDR3 DNA sequence: TGTGCCATCAGTCCGCTAGCTGAGAGCTCCTACAATGAGCAGTTCTTC.

For this clonotype: In this CDR3 the conserved last residue, phenylalanine or tryptophan, is missing, so a read error is likely. CDR3 DNA: TGCAGTGTGCCGGACAAAGGCATGGGCTACACCCTC. It is translated as CSVPDKGMGYTL. The genes are TRBV29-1 and TRBJ1-2, with D perhaps matching TRBD1 (5 bases). CDR1 is SQVTM, CDR2 ANQGSEA, per germline. The CDR3 extends over 12 amino acids.